The TCR beta chain described here comes from a study of T-cell memory formation after mild COVID-19. Study details: Most TCR clusters belonged to a single donor.

CDR3 length equals 13 residues. Trimming removed 3 bases from V and 12 bases from J; junction bases left unmatched: 8. Per germline, CDR1 SGHDN and CDR2 FVKESK. This clonotype turned up a few times. TCRdb passed the 5' RACE reads through MiXCR, listing each CDR3 protein once. This table holds 550,000 to 600,000 distinct CDR3 sequences, less than 25% found once. Input material: PBMCs or a T cell subset sorted from them (not recorded which). The clonotype originates from an adult woman who had mild COVID-19 (a few samples of this study predate the infection). Cell type and time point are not known. The rearrangement joins TRBV14 to TRBJ2-4; 7 nucleotides match TRBD1. The chain's CDR3 is CASSHGQGVPQYF. The CDR3 DNA is TGTGCCAGCAGCCACGGCCAGGGGGTTCCTCAGTACTTC.